The 24 T cell receptor beta chains reported below all come from one sample, sequenced in a study of T-cell reconstitution after alpha-beta-depleted transplantation in children. Library preparation (for TCRbeta) was performed with unique molecular identifiers. MiXCR, run by TCRdb on the PCR reads, gives a single entry per CDR3 protein. This repertoire shows about 980,000 distinct CDR3 sequences, about 26% found once; its top ten account for 28%. The sequences come from PBMCs, mostly from graft donor cells, collected 360 days after TCRalphabeta/CD19-depleted stem cell transplant. These receptors all come from a boy in the first two years of life who had a stem cell transplant for SCID, so the T cells may come from the graft donor.

There are a few counts of this clonotype. The chain uses TRBV7-8 and TRBJ2-7; D is undetermined. V shed 3 bases and J shed 1 base, with 10 bases lying between them. CDR3 length: 14 residues. Germline V gives CDR1 SGHVS, CDR2 FQNEAQ. The CDR3 nucleotides read TGTGCCAGCAGCTTCGAAATCCTTTCCTACGAGCAGTACTTC. Protein product: CASSFEILSYEQYF.

This chain connects TRBV18 to TRBJ1-3; the D is unclear. Deletions cut 6 bases from V and 0 bases from J, with 12 bases between. This CDR3 comprises 15 residues. Germline-derived CDR1 and CDR2 are KGHSH and LQKENI. This CDR3 reads CASSPSRFSGNTIYF. Here the CDR3 DNA reads TGTGCCAGCTCCCCCAGCAGGTTCTCTGGAAACACCATATATTTT.

V usage is TRBV2 and J usage is TRBJ1-4, with 11 bases fitting TRBD1. The junction had 12 bases not matched to a gene; V was cut back by 6 bases and J by 12 bases. The CDR3 is 15 residues long. Germline-derived CDR1 and CDR2 are SNHLY and FYNNEI. The DNA for the CDR3 is TGTGCCAGCAGCCAAACTGGACAGGGGGCGGGCGAACTGTTTTTT. Translating it yields CASSQTGQGAGELFF.

The chain recombines TRBV12-3 or TRBV12-4 with TRBJ1-5; no clear D. This CDR3 spans 15 amino acids. V gave up 6 bases and J gave up 7 bases, with 19 bases separating them. In DNA form, the CDR3 reads TGTGCCAGCAGCCAAAGCCCGTCCCCACGGCAGCCCCAGCATTTT. This gives the protein CASSQSPSPRQPQHF.

In this sample, this clonotype turned up a few times. The V call is TRBV10-3, the J call TRBJ1-2, with 11 bases identical to TRBD1. J was trimmed by 5 bases and V by 10 bases; bases with no gene match: 6. CDR3 length equals 13 residues. CDR1 and CDR2 (germline): ENHRY, SYGVKD. In DNA form, the CDR3 reads TGTGCCACCTGGACAGGGGGCTATTATGGCTACACCTTC. Protein product: CATWTGGYYGYTF.

This clonotype was counted at least ten times. J is TRBJ2-2 and V is TRBV5-1; no reliable D call. This CDR3 has 14 amino acids. Germline values: CDR1 SGHRS, CDR2 YFSETQ. V was trimmed by 0 bases and J by 4 bases, leaving 7 bases between them. The CDR3 is CASSLVVRTGELFF. CDR3 nucleotide sequence: TGCGCCAGCAGCTTGGTGGTCCGCACCGGGGAGCTGTTTTTT.

V gene TRBV18 combines with J gene TRBJ2-3; TRBD2 matches 8 bases. CDR1 is KGHSH, CDR2 LQKENI, per germline. V lost 3 bases and J lost 2; bases outside the gene matches: 7. The CDR3 spans 16 residues. The CDR3 is CASSPNQRGFTDTQYF. CDR3 DNA: TGTGCCAGCTCACCTAACCAGCGGGGGTTCACAGATACGCAGTATTTT.

V is TRBV3-1 and J is TRBJ2-5; D uncertain. Germline V lookup: CDR1 LGHDT, CDR2 YNNKEL (reference sequence). CDR3 length: 12 residues. The ends were cut back, 0 bases at V and 8 bases at J, with 7 bases in the middle. CDR3 DNA: TGTGCCAGCAGCCAAGATCACAGAACCCAGTACTTC. Its protein is CASSQDHRTQYF.

This clonotype appeared a few times. The chain employs TRBV6-1 and TRBJ2-6, with D uncertain. Trimming left V 5 bases short and J 0 bases short, with 11 bases between. The CDR3 runs 16 residues. CDR1 is MNHNS, CDR2 SASEGT, per germline. The CDR3 reads CASSHRWGSGANVLTF. In nucleotides, the CDR3 is TGTGCCAGCAGTCATCGGTGGGGCTCTGGGGCCAACGTCCTGACTTTC.

This clonotype was seen a handful of times. V and J are TRBV5-1 and TRBJ2-3; D is perhaps TRBD2 (6 bases). V lost 5 bases, J lost 2 bases, and 15 bases lay in between. This CDR3 spans 15 amino acids. Germline lookup yields CDR1 SGHRS and CDR2 YFSETQ. CDR3 bases: TGCGCCAGCAGGGAGGCTAGCGTACTCACAGATACGCAGTATTTT. As protein: CASREASVLTDTQYF.

This clonotype occurred a few times. The chain employs TRBV7-6 and TRBJ2-4; D tentatively fits TRBD1 or TRBD2 (6 bases each). Looked up from germline, CDR1 is SGHVS and CDR2 is FNYEAQ. The CDR3 has 17 residues. V was cut by 5 bases and J by 4 bases, with 21 bases left in between. CDR3 loop: CASSPGAQRGGKNIQYF. CDR3 nucleotides: TGTGCCAGCAGCCCGGGGGCCCAGAGGGGCGGGAAAAACATTCAGTACTTC.

Only a few counts were recorded for this clonotype. The chain joins TRBV29-1 to TRBJ1-1; tentative D call: TRBD1 (5 bases). Germline loops: CDR1 SQVTM, CDR2 ANQGSEA. V was clipped by 4 bases and J by 4 bases, with 13 bases between them. The CDR3 loop spans 13 amino acids. The CDR3 sequence is CSVVGVWGTEAFF. As DNA, the CDR3 is TGCAGCGTTGTGGGGGTATGGGGCACTGAAGCTTTCTTT. The whole variable domain, filled in from reference TRBV29-1 and TRBJ1-1, reads SAVISQKPSRDICQRGTSLTIQCQVDSQVTMMFWYRQQPGQSLTLIATANQGSEATYESGFVIDKFPISRPNLTFSTLTVSNMSPEDSSIYLCSVVGVWGTEAFFGQGTRLTVV.

This clonotype was recorded a few times. J is TRBJ2-1 and V is TRBV11-2, with no clear D. Between the trimmed V and J ends, which lost 2 bases and 5 bases, there was a span of 13 bases. This CDR3 is built from 15 residues. Looked up from germline, CDR1 is SGHAT and CDR2 is FQNNGV. The CDR3 DNA sequence: TGTGCCAGCAGCTTATATCTAGGGTTGGACAATGAGCAGTTCTTC. As protein: CASSLYLGLDNEQFF.

The sample holds a few counts of this clonotype. The rearrangement links TRBV7-9 to TRBJ2-3, with 9 bases matching TRBD2. The ends lost 5 bases at V and 2 bases at J; junction bases unmatched: 8. Germline CDR1 is SEHNR and CDR2 is FQNEAQ (reference sequence). The CDR3 consists of 16 residues. CDR3 coding DNA: TGTGCCAGCAGCCCACATAGCGGGGGCCTCACAGATACGCAGTATTTT. The encoded protein is CASSPHSGGLTDTQYF.

At least ten counts were recorded for this clonotype. This sequence joins TRBV9 and TRBJ2-5; TRBD1 might be the D (5 bases). Germline lookup yields CDR1 SGDLS and CDR2 YYNGEE. Between the trimmed V and J ends, which lost 5 bases and 0 bases, there was a span of 8 bases. The CDR3 sequence is 13 residues long. The CDR3 sequence is CASSGAHQETQYF. As DNA, the CDR3 is TGTGCCAGCAGTGGGGCTCACCAAGAGACCCAGTACTTC.

This clonotype was counted many times. Here the CDR3 reads CASSYSKGVEAFF. The CDR3, as DNA: TGTGCCAGCAGTTACTCGAAGGGGGTTGAAGCTTTCTTT. The chain carries TRBV6-5 and TRBJ1-1, with TRBD1 as a possible D gene (6 bases). The CDR3 totals 13 residues. V was clipped by 0 bases and J by 7 bases, with 9 bases between them. In germline, CDR1 is MNHEY, CDR2 SVGAGI.

The chain recombines TRBV27 with TRBJ1-3; D is unclear. The CDR3 totals 17 residues. The germline gives CDR1 MNHEY, CDR2 SMNVEV (reference sequence). V dropped 6 bases and J dropped 5 bases, with 23 bases sitting between them. The CDR3 sequence is CASSFRYKPTQRNTIYF. As DNA, the CDR3 is TGTGCCAGCAGCTTCCGTTACAAACCTACTCAACGAAACACCATATATTTT.

This clonotype was recorded only once. Given the absence of the conserved phenylalanine or tryptophan at the CDR3 end, a read error is likely. The V gene is TRBV28, the J gene TRBJ1-2; D possibly corresponds to TRBD1 (5 bases). This CDR3 is built from 15 residues. The germline V and J ends were trimmed by 8 bases and 4 bases, with 20 bases remaining between them. CDR1 is MDHEN, CDR2 SYDVKM, per germline. The CDR3 DNA reads TGTGCCAGCCACGGGGCAGGCGGTTGGAGCTATGGCTACACCTAC. Amino acid sequence: CASHGAGGWSYGYTY.

This clonotype was observed a few times. This chain links TRBV6-1 with TRBJ2-2, with TRBD2 matching over 7 bases. Germline V gene sequence: CDR1 MNHNS, CDR2 SASEGT. CDR3 size: 14 residues. CDR3 in DNA: TGTGCTACGGGGGAGGGCCGAAACACCGGGGAGCTGTTTTTT. Translating gives CATGEGRNTGELFF.

This sequence joins TRBV12-3 or TRBV12-4 and TRBJ1-1; D perhaps matches TRBD1 (5 bases). V was clipped by 3 bases and J by 6 bases, with 8 bases between them. The CDR3 extends over 12 amino acids. CDR3 residues: CASSLEGPEAFF. The CDR3 nucleotides read TGTGCCAGCAGTTTGGAGGGACCTGAAGCTTTCTTT.

This clonotype was picked up a small number of times. The J gene is TRBJ2-7, the V gene TRBV3-1; 10 nucleotides agree with TRBD2. CDR1 and CDR2 (germline): LGHDT, YNNKEL (reference sequence). J lost 4 bases, V lost 3 bases, and 3 bases had no gene match. The CDR3 is 14 amino acids. The CDR3 DNA is TGTGCCAGCAGCCAGGGTAGCGGGGGGTACGAGCAGTACTTC. Encoded protein: CASSQGSGGYEQYF.

This clonotype has a handful of counts. This chain connects TRBV15 to TRBJ2-1, with no clear D. CDR1 is LNHNV and CDR2 is YYDKDF in the germline V gene (reference sequence). The CDR3 is 16 residues long. Deletions cut 4 bases from V and 0 bases from J, with 13 bases between. Here the CDR3 DNA reads TGTGCCACCAGCATCCAAATCTGGGGCTCCTACAATGAGCAGTTCTTC. Its protein product is CATSIQIWGSYNEQFF.

The rearrangement uses TRBV11-2 and TRBJ1-3; D is unclear. Trimming removed 1 base from V and 0 bases from J, with 13 bases in between. CDR3 length: 17 residues. Germline V gene lookup returns CDR1 SGHAT and CDR2 FQNNGV. The CDR3 loop reads CASSLVGSTPSGNTIYF. In DNA form, the CDR3 reads TGTGCCAGCAGCTTAGTTGGCAGTACTCCCTCTGGAAACACCATATATTTT.

This clonotype was detected a few times. The chain is built from TRBV7-9 and TRBJ2-1; 7 bases are a match to TRBD2. The CDR3 extends over 15 amino acids. V shed 3 bases, J shed 4 bases, and the junction held 6 bases outside the gene matches. CDR1 and CDR2 (germline): SEHNR, FQNEAQ (reference sequence). The DNA for the CDR3 is TGTGCCAGCAGCTTCCCTAGCGGAGGGTACAATGAGCAGTTCTTC. Its protein is CASSFPSGGYNEQFF.